This paragraph covers one T cell receptor beta chain sequence. The data derive from a study of T cell changes during pregnancy in multiple sclerosis. The data were produced by immunoSEQ multiplex PCR, yet TCRdb's version contains in-frame clones alone and is incomplete. The sample carries under 95,000 clones, approximately 90% recorded once. The sample in question was CD4+ T cells from peripheral blood mononuclear cells, obtained before pregnancy. This TCR was sampled from a female donor with multiple sclerosis, enrolled in a pregnancy study.

CDR3 region: CASSLAGGSSYGYTF. The DNA for the CDR3 is TGTGCCAGCAGCTTAGCAGGGGGCAGCAGCTATGGCTACACCTTC. This rearrangement joins TRBV7-8 to TRBJ1-2, with 7 bases matching TRBD1. This CDR3 contains 15 residues. Germline CDR1 reads SGHVS; CDR2 reads FQNEAQ. Losses at the gene ends were 0 bases for V and 4 bases for J; bases not matched to a gene: 5. Full variable domain (rest looked up from reference TRBV7-8 and TRBJ1-2): GAGVSQSPRYKVAKRGQDVALRCDPISGHVSLFWYQQALGQGPEFLTYFQNEAQLDKSGLPSDRFFAERPEGSVSTLKIQRTQQEDSAVYLCASSLAGGSSYGYTFGSGTRLTVV.